These 26 T cell receptor beta chains share one sample of origin, sequenced in a study of T cells after yellow fever vaccination. In TCRdb, the 5' RACE reads were re-called with MiXCR into one record per CDR3 protein. The sample has a few hundred thousand distinct CDR3 sequences, approximately 8% seen once; the top ten hold 3% to 4%. The sample was CD4+ T cells sorted from PBMCs, taken 5 days after the yellow fever booster vaccination. The receptors shown here come from a man aged 18 to 35 who received the YFV17D yellow fever vaccine.

This clonotype was observed many times. The chain is built from TRBV7-9 and TRBJ1-1; the D gene is possibly TRBD1 (6 bases). Germline CDR1 and CDR2: SEHNR and FQNEAQ (reference sequence). The V and J ends lost 3 bases and 13 bases respectively, with 18 bases between them. The CDR3 has 13 residues. Written as DNA, the CDR3 is TGTGCCAGCAGCTTGGCCTTAGCGAAGGGGGTTTTCTTT. Its protein is CASSLALAKGVFF. Using reference TRBV7-9 and TRBJ1-1 for the parts outside the CDR3, the full variable domain is DTGVSQNPRHKITKRGQNVTFRCDPISEHNRLYWYRQTLGQGPEFLTYFQNEAQLEKSRLLSDRFSAERPKGSFSTLEIQRTEQGDSAMYLCASSLALAKGVFFGQGTRLTVV.

This chain uses TRBV7-2 with TRBJ2-7; weak D call: TRBD2 (6 bases). Germline V gene data show CDR1 as SGHTA and CDR2 as FQGNSA. V was clipped by 7 bases and J by 2 bases, with 15 bases between them. The CDR3 is 14 amino acids. The CDR3 DNA follows: TGTGCCAGCACCACCTTCGGGGGACCCTACGAGCAGTACTTC. Protein: CASTTFGGPYEQYF.

The chain joins TRBV7-9 to TRBJ2-1; 8 bases align to TRBD2. With 11 bases clipped from V and 3 bases from J, the junction kept 6 bases outside the gene matches. Germline V gives CDR1 SEHNR, CDR2 FQNEAQ (reference sequence). CDR3 length: 13 residues. CDR3: CAVGGGHYNEQFF. CDR3 bases: TGTGCCGTCGGGGGGGGGCACTACAATGAGCAGTTCTTC.

This clonotype was picked up a small number of times. The J gene is TRBJ2-6, the V gene TRBV5-6; 7 positions agree with TRBD1. This CDR3 region has 17 residues. Germline-derived CDR1 and CDR2 are SGHDT and YYEEEE. J was trimmed by 1 base and V by 2 bases; bases with no gene match: 6. The CDR3 protein is CASSFGQVLSGANVLTF. CDR3 DNA: TGTGCCAGCAGCTTCGGACAGGTTTTATCTGGGGCCAACGTCCTGACTTTC.

This clonotype was observed at least ten times. V usage is TRBV2 and J usage is TRBJ1-5; D ambiguous. CDR3 size: 14 residues. Trimming shortened V by 3 bases and J by 1 base, and 7 bases separated the two germline ends. CDR1 is SNHLY, CDR2 FYNNEI, per germline. The CDR3 sequence: CASSDRGSNQPQHF. Here the CDR3 DNA reads TGTGCCAGCAGTGATCGGGGAAGCAATCAGCCCCAGCATTTT.

The genes are TRBV20-1 and TRBJ2-1, with 10 bases matching TRBD2. Germline trimming cut 5 bases from V and 3 bases from J; bases unmatched to any gene: 10. The germline V gene has CDR1 DFQATT and CDR2 SNEGSKA (reference sequence). The CDR3 sequence is 16 residues long. CDR3 DNA: TGCAGTGCTCCAAAAAGCGGGGGGGCCTACTACAATGAGCAGTTCTTC. Translated, it gives CSAPKSGGAYYNEQFF.

This clonotype has only a few counts. J is TRBJ1-3 and V is TRBV13; a possible D gene is TRBD1 (5 bases). Between the trimmed V and J ends, which lost 3 bases and 0 bases, there was a span of 12 bases. Looked up from germline, CDR1 is PRHDT and CDR2 is FYEKMQ (reference sequence). The CDR3 loop spans 16 amino acids. CDR3 region: CASSFGGTISGNTIYF. The CDR3 coding sequence is TGTGCCAGCAGCTTTGGGGGGACCATCTCTGGAAACACCATATATTTT.

This clonotype has only a few counts. The chain employs TRBV11-2 and TRBJ2-2; D is unresolved. V lost 4 bases and J 1 base, leaving 16 bases between the germline ends. Looked up from germline, CDR1 is SGHAT and CDR2 is FQNNGV. This CDR3 has 17 residues. The CDR3 is CASSSFTVFVNTGELFF. The DNA for the CDR3 is TGTGCCAGCAGCTCCTTTACAGTATTCGTGAACACCGGGGAGCTGTTTTTT.

The chain couples TRBV29-1 to TRBJ2-3; D tentatively reads TRBD1 or TRBD2 (5 bases each). Germline lookup yields CDR1 SQVTM and CDR2 ANQGSEA. The CDR3 consists of 12 residues. V lost 5 bases and J lost 5, with 11 bases in between. The CDR3 protein is CSVSSGRDTQYF. The CDR3 bases are TGCAGCGTTTCGTCGGGGCGAGATACGCAGTATTTT.

This clonotype was seen more than once but under ten times. The chain is built from TRBV9 and TRBJ1-1, with TRBD1 as a possible D gene (6 bases). Trimming removed 4 bases from V and 2 bases from J, with 18 bases in between. The CDR3 spans 16 residues. Looked up from germline, CDR1 is SGDLS and CDR2 is YYNGEE. The CDR3, as DNA: TGTGCCAGCAGCCCCTCCGGAATGGGGGCTAACACTGAAGCTTTCTTT. Translation: CASSPSGMGANTEAFF. Filled out from reference TRBV9 and TRBJ1-1, the complete variable domain reads DSGVTQTPKHLITATGQRVTLRCSPRSGDLSVYWYQQSLDQGLQFLIQYYNGEERAKGNILERFSAQQFPDLHSELNLSSLELGDSALYFCASSPSGMGANTEAFFGQGTRLTVV.

In this sample, this clonotype turned up a few times. The genes are TRBV7-2 and TRBJ1-6, with D perhaps matching TRBD1 (5 bases). The CDR3 extends over 17 amino acids. V was clipped by 0 bases and J by 6 bases, with 15 bases between them. Germline V CDR1 and CDR2: SGHTA, FQGNSA. The CDR3 reads CASSLARGWDFNSPLHF. CDR3 nucleotide sequence: TGTGCCAGCAGCTTAGCGAGGGGCTGGGACTTTAATTCACCCCTCCACTTT.

This clonotype showed up just a few times. The V call is TRBV12-3 or TRBV12-4, the J call TRBJ2-5; no clear D. The CDR3 contains 13 residues. The germline V and J ends were trimmed by 4 bases and 1 base, with 7 bases remaining between them. The CDR3 DNA reads as TGTGCCAGCAGTTGGATTCCCCAAGAGACCCAGTACTTC. As protein: CASSWIPQETQYF.

The sample holds many counts of this clonotype. V gene TRBV27 combines with J gene TRBJ2-1, with a weak D call TRBD2 (5 bases). Trimming took off 3 bases at V and 6 bases at J, with 6 bases between the two ends. The CDR3 runs to 12 residues. The germline gives CDR1 MNHEY, CDR2 SMNVEV (reference sequence). In DNA form, the CDR3 reads TGTGCCAGCAGTTTGAGGGCCAATGAGCAGTTCTTC. Protein sequence: CASSLRANEQFF.

The chain has TRBV18 and TRBJ2-3; 12 nucleotides line up with TRBD2. The CDR3 consists of 18 residues. J lost 2 bases, V lost 3 bases, and 9 bases had no gene match. From germline, CDR1 is KGHSH and CDR2 LQKENI. DNA of the CDR3: TGTGCCAGCTCACCCCCGGGACTAGCGGGCGTCAACACAGATACGCAGTATTTT. This encodes CASSPPGLAGVNTDTQYF.

This clonotype was seen ten or more times. This chain uses TRBV4-1 with TRBJ2-7, with D perhaps TRBD1 (6 bases). This CDR3 contains 14 residues. From germline, CDR1 is MGHRA and CDR2 YSYEKL. With 2 bases removed from V and 3 bases from J, the gap between germline ends came to 11 bases. CDR3 sequence: CASSQRGLNYEQYF. In nucleotides, the CDR3 is TGCGCCAGCAGCCAAAGGGGGTTGAACTACGAGCAGTACTTC.

This clonotype was detected a few times. V gene TRBV6-2 or TRBV6-3 combines with J gene TRBJ2-1; D unclear. The V end lost 4 bases, the J end lost 9 bases, and 13 bases lay between the germline ends. This CDR3 has 13 amino acids. CDR1 is MNHEY and CDR2 is SVGEGT in the germline V gene. CDR3 amino acids: CASSFTPTGEQFF. As DNA, the CDR3 is TGTGCCAGCAGTTTTACCCCGACTGGTGAGCAGTTCTTC.

In this sample, this clonotype turned up many times. The chain has TRBV5-1 and TRBJ2-7; TRBD1 matches 8 bases. V was pared by 2 bases and J by 1 base, with 2 bases of the junction left unmatched. The germline CDR1 and CDR2 sequences are SGHRS and YFSETQ. CDR3 size: 14 residues. The CDR3 here is CASSFTGGSYEQYF. The CDR3 DNA is TGCGCCAGCAGCTTTACAGGGGGTTCCTACGAGCAGTACTTC.

This clonotype was detected a few times. DNA for the CDR3: TGTGCCAGCAGCTTAAATTCAAACACCGGGGAGCTGTTTTTT. Translation gives CASSLNSNTGELFF. The chain couples TRBV7-3 to TRBJ2-2; no reliable D call. The V gene's germline CDR1 is SGHTA and CDR2 FQGTGA. The V and J ends lost 1 base and 2 bases respectively, with 5 bases between them. The CDR3 extends over 14 amino acids.

This clonotype was detected ten times or more. The rearrangement uses TRBV10-3 and TRBJ2-3; the match to TRBD2 covers 10 bases. The CDR3 covers 14 residues. Germline CDR1 is ENHRY and CDR2 is SYGVKD. The V segment lost 4 bases and the J segment 4 bases; nucleotides outside the gene matches: 2. The DNA of the CDR3 is TGTGCCATCAGTGCTAGCGGGGGTGCAGATACGCAGTATTTT. Translation gives CAISASGGADTQYF.

This sequence joins TRBV5-1 and TRBJ2-7; D unclear. Germline V CDR1 and CDR2: SGHRS, YFSETQ. Trimming shortened V by 4 bases and J by 7 bases, and 15 bases separated the two germline ends. CDR3 length equals 13 residues. Here the CDR3 DNA reads TGCGCCAGCAGCCCCGGACGGTGGGGAGAGCAGTACTTC. Translation: CASSPGRWGEQYF.

This clonotype has only a few counts. The chain combines TRBV6-6 with TRBJ2-3, with D tentatively TRBD2 (5 bases). Germline CDR1 is MNHNY and CDR2 is SVGAGI (reference sequence). Trimming cost V 0 bases and J 5 bases, with 9 bases left between them. The CDR3 contains 14 residues. CDR3 sequence (DNA): TGTGCCAGCAGTTACTCGCGTGGGAGAGATACGCAGTATTTT. Amino acid sequence: CASSYSRGRDTQYF.

This clonotype has only a few counts. The rearrangement joins TRBV18 to TRBJ1-5, with D perhaps matching TRBD1 (6 bases). Germline loops: CDR1 KGHSH, CDR2 LQKENI. Trimming removed 6 bases at V and 2 bases at J, with 11 bases between. This CDR3 comprises 14 residues. The DNA for the CDR3 is TGTGCCAGCTCCATAACAGGGCGCAATCAGCCCCAGCATTTT. It yields the protein CASSITGRNQPQHF.

This clonotype was recorded a few times. The J gene is TRBJ1-6, the V gene TRBV5-1, with D uncertain. CDR3 length: 13 residues. The germline V and J ends were trimmed by 0 bases and 8 bases, with 6 bases remaining between them. Germline V gives CDR1 SGHRS, CDR2 YFSETQ. CDR3 DNA sequence: TGCGCCAGCAGCTTGGCCGGGGATTCACCCCTCCACTTT. Its translation is CASSLAGDSPLHF.

The chain uses TRBV3-1 and TRBJ1-2; D perhaps matches TRBD1 (6 bases). The germline V gene has CDR1 LGHDT and CDR2 YNNKEL (reference sequence). The CDR3 loop spans 15 amino acids. V lost 1 base and J lost 3, with 12 bases in between. CDR3 amino acids: CASSQALQGYYGYTF. CDR3 DNA: TGTGCCAGCAGCCAAGCGTTACAGGGATACTATGGCTACACCTTC.

This clonotype appeared a few times. This chain links TRBV20-1 with TRBJ2-3, with TRBD1 matching over 10 bases. V shed 4 bases, J shed 1 base, and the junction held 2 bases outside the gene matches. Per germline, CDR1 DFQATT and CDR2 SNEGSKA (reference sequence). There are 14 residues in the CDR3. Written as DNA, the CDR3 is TGCAGTGCTACCGGGACAGGGGGCACAGATACGCAGTATTTT. Amino acids: CSATGTGGTDTQYF.

V is TRBV7-6 and J is TRBJ1-5; 7 positions match TRBD1. Germline CDR1 and CDR2: SGHVS and FNYEAQ. The CDR3 has 16 residues. With V trimmed by 5 bases and J by 3 bases, 10 bases remained unmatched. CDR3 region: CASSQGPGGNNQPQHF. CDR3 bases: TGTGCCAGCAGCCAAGGGCCAGGGGGAAACAATCAGCCCCAGCATTTT.